This T cell receptor (beta chain) is drawn from a study of blood T cell repertoires in COVID-19 (dated by TCRdb to the early 2020s). Turning to the overall study: The collaborator samples originated in the United States, Italy and Spain and spanned the acute and convalescent phases of COVID-19. The prospective study material was composed of cDNA or gDNA derived from T cells, B-cell-depleted T cells, or PBMCs. Deeply sampled blood TCRbeta repertoires from subjects exposed to, actively infected with, or recovered from COVID-19 were included in the dataset. A freely available public database, intended as a resource for researchers studying the immune response to SARS-CoV-2, is where the repertoires were released. The samples were drawn from the first 160 participants of the ongoing ImmuneRACE study and from 1,200 or so subjects provided by 6 global collaborators. The sample metadata nearly always contained a de-identified subject ID, COVID-19 status, age in years and sex. HLA class I and class II types, where available, came from metadata supplied by the sample provider rather than from assay-based typing.

A note on this clone: It lacks a known antigen. One base away there is no much larger clone; base qualities are not given.

For this chain, trimming is 5 bases at the V end and 6 bases at the J end, and the number of junction bases without a gene match is 8. The CDR3 starts with the cysteine, ends with the phenylalanine, and has 15 residues. Only the CDR3 region is kept as DNA, spanning 45 bases read in frame from base 1. The germline V gene (reference sequence) provides CDR1 SEHNR and CDR2 FQNEAQ. Overall study results and their limits: How much clinical and demographic metadata was included differed by source and by participant, and the metadata was provided uncurated.

The immunoSEQ Assay, a bias-controlled multiplex PCR, was used to amplify TCRbeta CDR3 regions from genomic DNA. For the original study's pipeline: The number of nucleated cells in each sample was estimated by amplification of reference gene primers within the assay. Sequence reads were collapsed and filtered to measure the absolute abundance of every unique TCRbeta CDR3 rearrangement. Productive Simpson clonality was computed per sample as the square root of Simpson's diversity index over productive rearrangements. Imported from immuneACCESS, the table was reduced by TCRdb to in-frame sequences with V and J called. These copies leave out some clones; in studies compared against another copy, an unresolved V gene accounts for under half, and the cause of the remainder is not known. V and J calls and clone size come straight from that table; D and trimming were deduced from the DNA. For this sample the table gives some 210,000 clones, of which 89% were detected only once. The ten biggest clones cover 5.5% to 8% of the sample.

Another Seattle source contributed samples from volunteer blood donors who had recovered from COVID-19. Whole blood was collected in K2EDTA tubes by collaborating institutions according to the institutions' own protocols. Collaborator samples were shipped for TCRbeta analysis as frozen whole blood, isolated PBMCs, or DNA extracted from either sample type. The TCR originated in a man aged 60 to 75 who had recovered from COVID-19. Sequenced: peripheral blood. The chain links TRBV7-9 with TRBJ2-1; TRBD1 agrees with 9 junctional bases. The nucleotides are TGTGCCAGCAGCCAATACAGGGGGCTAGGCAATGAGCAGTTCTTC. Its coded protein is CASSQYRGLGNEQFF. The full variable domain, completed from the reference TRBV7-9 and TRBJ2-1 proteins outside the CDR3, reads DTGVSQNPRHKITKRGQNVTFRCDPISEHNRLYWYRQTLGQGPEFLTYFQNEAQLEKSRLLSDRFSAERPKGSFSTLEIQRTEQGDSAMYLCASSQYRGLGNEQFFGPGTRLTVL.